This T cell receptor beta chain was identified during a study of CD8 T cells in Susac syndrome. The study's findings and limits: The authors found no clonal expansion in Susac syndrome CD4+ T cell repertoires.

CD8+ and CD4+ blood T cells underwent TCR beta sequencing. After extraction with the RNeasy kit, about 0.5 to 1 ug of the RNA was reverse transcribed using random hexamers. The amplification used immunoSEQ multiplex PCR on TCR beta CDR3; it spanned 54 Vbeta and 13 Jbeta. One entry per CDR3 protein results from TCRdb running MiXCR on the immunoSEQ multiplex PCR reads. The sample carries 55,000 to 75,000 distinct CDR3 sequences, roughly 93% recorded once. In regard to this clonotype: Its antigen is undetermined.

This clonotype was sampled from a human donor with Susac syndrome. The sequenced sample was CD4+ T cells from PBMCs.

CDR3 coding DNA: TGTGCCAGCAGTTTGCGGCCACGTGAGCAGTTCTTC. Its protein product is CASSLRPREQFF. The chain links TRBV28 to TRBJ2-1; D gene unclear. This CDR3 has 12 residues. Germline loops: CDR1 MDHEN, CDR2 SYDVKM. V lost 3 bases and J 9 bases, leaving 9 bases between the germline ends.